The 4 T cell receptor beta chains below all came from one sample that was sequenced in a study of tumor-infiltrating lymphocytes in primary liver carcinoma listed by TCRdb under 2017. Total RNA and DNA were co-extracted from about 19-30 mg of bulk tissue with the AllPrep DNA/RNA mini kit, without cell sorting. The run used an Illumina HiSeq 2500. Starting from about 550 ng total RNA, TCRbeta-specific cDNA was produced by reverse transcription with a constant-region primer and ProtoScript II reverse transcriptase. The TCRbeta libraries were prepared through three rounds of nested multiplex PCR following a slightly modified ARM-PCR procedure. The first two PCR rounds used multiplex TRBV1-TRBV30 forward primers with a Cbeta reverse primer, each for about 9 cycles. TCRdb's own reprocessing of the public reads used fastp at Q25 and MiXCR and kept productive beta chains. A single entry per CDR3 protein holds the most common genes and DNA from its merged rows. The sample includes some 110,000 distinct CDR3 sequences, with roughly three fifths observed a single time. The ten biggest clones cover roughly 8% of the sample.

Input material: liver tumor tissue from sampling region 3. Read against the paper, the sample's cell subset or site label means: tumor region T3, left-lateral pole. All receptors derive from a woman aged 55 to 70 with primary liver carcinoma and hepatitis B virus infection.

This clonotype was found once. The junction departs from germline at one end; a sequencing error may be responsible. This chain uses TRBV29-1 with TRBJ2-2, with D possibly TRBD2 on 6 matching bases. There are 15 residues in the CDR3. The germline gives CDR1 SQVTM, CDR2 ANQGSEA. In nucleotides, the CDR3 is TGCAGAGTTGAATCGGGGGACGCGAACACCGGGGAGCTGTTTTTT. The encoded protein is CRVESGDANTGELFF.

Comments on this clonotype: A much larger clone lies a single base off, so this may be a read error. The chain employs TRBV7-8 and TRBJ2-3; 9 positions agree with TRBD1. V lost 4 bases to trimming and J lost 6 bases; unmatched junction nucleotides: 5. Germline V gene sequence: CDR1 SGHVS, CDR2 FQNEAQ. The CDR3 consists of 14 residues. This CDR3 is CASSYGQGMDTQYF. CDR3 DNA sequence: TGTGCCAGCAGCTATGGACAGGGGATGGATACGCAGTATTTT.

A note on this clonotype: A junction boundary mismatches the germline segment, possibly from a read error. This chain uses TRBV12-3 or TRBV12-4 with TRBJ2-1; 9 bases fit TRBD2. The CDR3 runs to 15 residues. CDR3 nucleotide sequence: TGTGCCAGCAGAAACGAGCGGGGGGCCCCCAATGAGCAGCTCTTC. This translates into CASRNERGAPNEQLF.

To note about this clonotype: It is likely a read error, because the conserved phenylalanine at the end of the CDR3 is missing. The rearrangement joins TRBV4-2 to TRBJ2-3; D is ambiguous. CDR1 and CDR2 (germline): LGHNA, YNFKEQ. This CDR3 is built from 14 residues. The CDR3 sequence: CASSQDPLADTQYL. CDR3 DNA sequence: TGTGCTAGCAGCCAAGATCCCCTCGCAGATACGCAGTATTTG.